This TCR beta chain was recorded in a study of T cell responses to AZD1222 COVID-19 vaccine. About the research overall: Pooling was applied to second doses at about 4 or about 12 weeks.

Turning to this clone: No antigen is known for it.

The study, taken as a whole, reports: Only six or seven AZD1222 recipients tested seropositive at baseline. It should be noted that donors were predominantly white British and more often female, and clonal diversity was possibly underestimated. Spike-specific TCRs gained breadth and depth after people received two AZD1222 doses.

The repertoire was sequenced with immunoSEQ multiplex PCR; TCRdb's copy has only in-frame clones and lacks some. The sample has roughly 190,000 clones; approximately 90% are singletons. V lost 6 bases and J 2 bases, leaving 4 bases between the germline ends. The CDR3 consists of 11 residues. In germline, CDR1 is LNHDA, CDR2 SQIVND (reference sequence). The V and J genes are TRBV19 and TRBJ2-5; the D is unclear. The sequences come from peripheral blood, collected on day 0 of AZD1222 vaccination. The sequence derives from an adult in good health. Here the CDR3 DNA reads TGTGCCAGTAGCCAACAAGAGACCCAGTACTTC. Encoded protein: CASSQQETQYF. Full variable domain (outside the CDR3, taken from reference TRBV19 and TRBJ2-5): DGGITQSPKYLFRKEGQNVTLSCEQNLNHDAMYWYRQDPGQGLRLIYYSQIVNDFQKGDIAEGYSVSREKKESFPLTVTSAQKNPTAFYLCASSQQETQYFGPGTRLLVL.